Below are 26 T cell receptor beta chains sequenced from a single sample in a study of CD8 T cells in Susac syndrome. Random-hexamer reverse transcription was applied to about 0.45 to 1 ug RNA. TCRdb recomputed calls from the immunoSEQ multiplex PCR reads with MiXCR, one row per CDR3 protein. The sample includes approximately 190,000 distinct CDR3 sequences, 90% to 97% seen only once; the top ten take 0.098%. The specimen was CD4+ T cells from PBMCs. These receptor sequences come from a human donor with Susac syndrome.

In this sample, this clonotype turned up a few times. The gene calls are TRBV3-1 and TRBJ1-2; D uncertain. The V gene lost 4 bases and the J gene lost 8 bases, with 8 bases spanning the gap. This CDR3 contains 11 residues. The germline gives CDR1 LGHDT, CDR2 YNNKEL (reference sequence). Here the CDR3 reads CASSPGRGYTF. The CDR3 DNA is TGTGCCAGCAGCCCTGGACGCGGCTACACCTTC. Full variable domain (remainder filled in from reference TRBV3-1 and TRBJ1-2): DTAVSQTPKYLVTQMGNDKSIKCEQNLGHDTMYWYKQDSKKFLKIMFSYNNKELIINETVPNRFSPKSPDKAHLNLHINSLELGDSAVYFCASSPGRGYTFGSGTRLTVV.

The chain couples TRBV27 to TRBJ1-2, with D tentatively TRBD1 (6 bases). This CDR3 has 13 amino acids. V was cut by 3 bases and J by 7 bases, with 12 bases left in between. CDR1 and CDR2 from the germline V gene are MNHEY and SMNVEV (reference sequence). CDR3 in amino acids: CASSFTGSVGYTF. In DNA form, the CDR3 reads TGTGCCAGCAGTTTCACAGGGTCGGTTGGCTACACCTTC.

The chain links TRBV7-2 to TRBJ1-1; 9 nucleotides line up with TRBD1. The CDR3 covers 12 residues. The V gene end was trimmed by 4 bases and the J gene end by 8 bases; junction bases not matched to a gene: 2. Per germline, CDR1 SGHTA and CDR2 FQGNSA. The CDR3 DNA sequence: TGTGCCAGCAGCTGGGGGACAGGGGAAGCTTTCTTT. This translates into CASSWGTGEAFF.

The CDR3 nucleotides are TGCAGTGCTAGAGATCAAACAAGGGGACCCTACAATGAGCAGTTCTTC. Its translation is CSARDQTRGPYNEQFF. This chain joins TRBV20-1 and TRBJ2-1; possibly TRBD1 or TRBD2 for D (5 bases each). The CDR3 loop spans 16 amino acids. Germline V gene lookup returns CDR1 DFQATT and CDR2 SNEGSKA (reference sequence). V dropped 0 bases and J dropped 2 bases, with 14 bases sitting between them.

The chain carries TRBV6-1 and TRBJ2-1, with no clear D. The CDR3 is made up of 11 amino acids. Trimming removed 4 bases at V and 6 bases at J, with 4 bases between. The germline V gene encodes CDR1 MNHNS and CDR2 SASEGT. The CDR3 DNA sequence: TGTGCCAGCAGTGCCCCCAATGAGCAGTTCTTC. Translating it yields CASSAPNEQFF.

In DNA form, the CDR3 reads TGTGCCAGCAGCCCGACAGGGCCGGGAAACACCATATATTTT. Translation gives CASSPTGPGNTIYF. This chain connects TRBV12-3 or TRBV12-4 to TRBJ1-3; the match to TRBD1 covers 7 bases. This CDR3 is 14 amino acids long. The ends lost 6 bases at V and 4 bases at J; junction bases unmatched: 6.

The rearrangement joins TRBV6-5 to TRBJ1-1; 8 positions match TRBD1. This CDR3 has 18 amino acids. The V segment lost 0 bases and the J segment 2 bases; nucleotides outside the gene matches: 11. Germline V lookup: CDR1 MNHEY, CDR2 SVGAGI. The CDR3 DNA follows: TGTGCCAGCAGTTACTCTCTATGGCTGACAGGGGAAAACACTGAAGCTTTCTTT. Protein product: CASSYSLWLTGENTEAFF.

The CDR3 coding sequence is TGTGCCAGCAGTTACTCGCGGTCTGAGGAGGCAGGGGGAAATACGCAGTATTTT. Protein product: CASSYSRSEEAGGNTQYF. The chain couples TRBV6-5 to TRBJ2-3; 7 nucleotides line up with TRBD1. V lost 0 bases and J lost 7; bases outside the gene matches: 16. CDR1 is MNHEY and CDR2 is SVGAGI in the germline V gene. The CDR3 length is 18 residues.

The chain uses TRBV7-9 and TRBJ2-1, with 7 bases that match TRBD2. Germline values: CDR1 SEHNR, CDR2 FQNEAQ (reference sequence). The trim removed 0 bases at V and 11 bases at J, leaving 7 bases unmatched. This CDR3 contains 14 residues. The CDR3 spells CASSLARLAVQQFF. The CDR3 DNA is TGTGCCAGCAGCTTAGCTAGGCTAGCGGTTCAGCAGTTCTTC.

The chain uses TRBV6-1 and TRBJ1-1, with TRBD1 identical over 7 bases. V lost 5 bases and J lost 6; bases outside the gene matches: 21. CDR1 MNHNS and CDR2 SASEGT come from the germline V gene. CDR3 size: 18 residues. DNA for the CDR3: TGTGCCAGCAGTCGTTATAACAAGAGGGGGCGGAGGAGCGCTGAAGCTTTCTTT. It encodes CASSRYNKRGRRSAEAFF.

This chain connects TRBV3-1 to TRBJ2-5; D might be TRBD2 (6 bases). V lost 1 base to trimming and J lost 5 bases, with 11 bases between them. The germline gives CDR1 LGHDT, CDR2 YNNKEL (reference sequence). The CDR3 runs to 14 residues. The CDR3 DNA follows: TGTGCCAGCAGCCAAGGAGGTAGCGGCGAGACCCAGTACTTC. Its translation: CASSQGGSGETQYF.

V usage is TRBV11-1 and J usage is TRBJ2-2, with TRBD2 matching over 12 bases. Germline V CDR1 and CDR2: SGHAT, FQDESV (reference sequence). CDR3 size: 16 residues. V shed 5 bases, J shed 3 bases, and the junction held 4 bases outside the gene matches. This chain's CDR3 is CASSPTSGGYTGELFF. The CDR3 DNA is TGTGCCAGCAGCCCGACTAGCGGGGGATACACCGGGGAGCTGTTTTTT. Drawing the rest from reference TRBV11-1 and TRBJ2-2, the complete variable domain is EAEVAQSPRYKITEKSQAVAFWCDPISGHATLYWYRQILGQGPELLVQFQDESVVDDSQLPKDRFSAERLKGVDSTLKIQPAELGDSAMYLCASSPTSGGYTGELFFGEGSRLTVL.

The J gene is TRBJ1-5, the V gene TRBV5-1; 8 nucleotides align to TRBD1. Germline-derived CDR1 and CDR2 are SGHRS and YFSETQ. This CDR3 is built from 16 residues. The V gene end was trimmed by 0 bases and the J gene end by 1 base; junction bases not matched to a gene: 3. The CDR3 loop reads CASSLDGTGSNQPQHF. The CDR3 DNA reads as TGCGCCAGCAGCTTGGATGGGACAGGAAGCAATCAGCCCCAGCATTTT. Supplemented by reference TRBV5-1 and TRBJ1-5, the full variable domain reads KAGVTQTPRYLIKTRGQQVTLSCSPISGHRSVSWYQQTPGQGLQFLFEYFSETQRNKGNFPGRFSGRQFSNSRSEMNVSTLELGDSALYLCASSLDGTGSNQPQHFGDGTRLSIL.

V gene TRBV5-1 combines with J gene TRBJ2-3; no clear D gene. Germline CDR1 reads SGHRS; CDR2 reads YFSETQ. The CDR3 has 15 amino acids. Trimming removed 2 bases from V and 0 bases from J, with 10 bases in between. The CDR3 DNA is TGCGCCAGCAGCTTTTTAGGGTCTAGCACAGATACGCAGTATTTT. Protein sequence: CASSFLGSSTDTQYF.

The V call is TRBV12-3 or TRBV12-4, the J call TRBJ2-7; D not resolved. The CDR3 spans 14 residues. V lost 5 bases, J lost 11 bases, and 22 bases lay in between. In DNA form, the CDR3 reads TGTGCCAGCAGTATGGGGTTACTCGGGCCTTTGGAGTACTTC. It translates to CASSMGLLGPLEYF.

The rearrangement uses TRBV5-1 and TRBJ2-7, with D perhaps matching TRBD2 (6 bases). Germline CDR1 is SGHRS and CDR2 is YFSETQ. CDR3 size: 15 residues. The V end lost 2 bases, the J end lost 0 bases, and 12 bases lay between the germline ends. In DNA, the CDR3 is TGCGCCAGCAGCTTTCGGGGCGGGAACTCCTACGAGCAGTACTTC. It translates to CASSFRGGNSYEQYF. The entire variable domain, with the rest obtained from reference TRBV5-1 and TRBJ2-7, is as follows: KAGVTQTPRYLIKTRGQQVTLSCSPISGHRSVSWYQQTPGQGLQFLFEYFSETQRNKGNFPGRFSGRQFSNSRSEMNVSTLELGDSALYLCASSFRGGNSYEQYFGPGTRLTVT.

This clonotype was observed once. V is TRBV5-1 and J is TRBJ1-1; 7 bases line up with TRBD1. The CDR3 runs to 16 residues. Trimming cost V 2 bases and J 5 bases; bases outside gene matches: 12. The V gene's germline CDR1 is SGHRS and CDR2 YFSETQ. CDR3 sequence: CASSFTLRQGRTEAFF. The DNA of the CDR3 is TGCGCCAGCAGCTTTACGCTGAGACAGGGTAGAACTGAAGCTTTCTTT.

The rearrangement joins TRBV5-1 to TRBJ1-6; D remains unclear. V was clipped by 7 bases and J by 10 bases, with 15 bases between them. The CDR3 length is 13 residues. Germline V gives CDR1 SGHRS, CDR2 YFSETQ. The CDR3 spells CASQLRKESPLHF. CDR3 nucleotides: TGCGCCAGCCAGTTAAGAAAGGAGTCACCCCTCCACTTT.

The V gene is TRBV4-1, the J gene TRBJ1-5; D uncertain. In germline, CDR1 is MGHRA, CDR2 YSYEKL. V lost 6 bases and J 0 bases, leaving 9 bases between the germline ends. This CDR3 has 14 amino acids. The CDR3 DNA sequence: TGCGCCAGCAGAGCGACGGGTAGCAATCAGCCCCAGCATTTT. Translation: CASRATGSNQPQHF.

The chain couples TRBV9 to TRBJ1-2, with D uncertain. The CDR3 spans 14 residues. Trimming pared 3 bases from V and 0 bases from J, leaving 9 bases between. Germline assignment: CDR1 SGDLS and CDR2 YYNGEE. The CDR3 loop is CASSATAANYGYTF. DNA of the CDR3: TGTGCCAGCAGCGCGACGGCAGCTAACTATGGCTACACCTTC.

CDR3 amino acids: CASSEQSGGAYNEQFF. In DNA, the CDR3 is TGTGCCAGCTCAGAACAAAGCGGGGGGGCTTACAATGAGCAGTTCTTC. The rearrangement uses TRBV18 and TRBJ2-1; 10 bases agree with TRBD2. Germline V CDR1 and CDR2: KGHSH, LQKENI. The length of the CDR3 is 16 residues. The trim removed 5 bases at V and 4 bases at J, leaving 8 bases unmatched.

This chain uses TRBV4-1 with TRBJ1-4, with TRBD1 matching over 8 bases. V lost 0 bases and J lost 8; bases outside the gene matches: 11. This CDR3 has 17 amino acids. CDR1 is MGHRA and CDR2 is YSYEKL in the germline V gene. The CDR3 region is CASSQDLRDRSGEKLFF. The CDR3 nucleotides are TGCGCCAGCAGCCAAGACCTCCGGGACAGGTCTGGCGAAAAACTGTTTTTT.

The rearrangement links TRBV12-5 to TRBJ2-7, with D maybe TRBD1 (5 bases). The CDR3 runs 15 residues. Germline V gene lookup returns CDR1 LGHNT and CDR2 FRNRAP. V lost 8 bases to trimming and J lost 5 bases, with 22 bases between them. CDR3 sequence (DNA): TGTGCTAGTAGAGATAGGGGTAGTTTTGTCGACGAGCAGTACTTC. Its protein product is CASRDRGSFVDEQYF. Supplemented by reference TRBV12-5 and TRBJ2-7, the full variable domain reads DARVTQTPRHKVTEMGQEVTMRCQPILGHNTVFWYRQTMMQGLELLAYFRNRAPLDDSGMPKDRFSAEMPDATLATLKIQPSEPRDSAVYFCASRDRGSFVDEQYFGPGTRLTVT.

The chain has TRBV2 and TRBJ2-1; 12 positions match TRBD2. V lost 6 bases to trimming and J lost 6 bases; unmatched junction nucleotides: 3. Germline V gene data show CDR1 as SNHLY and CDR2 as FYNNEI. CDR3 length: 14 amino acids. The CDR3 loop reads CASRRTSGVNEQFF. Here the CDR3 DNA reads TGTGCCAGCAGAAGGACTAGCGGGGTCAATGAGCAGTTCTTC.

The chain combines TRBV7-8 with TRBJ2-5; D is unresolved. This CDR3 contains 12 residues. Trimming removed 1 base at V and 5 bases at J, with 5 bases between. Germline assignment: CDR1 SGHVS and CDR2 FQNEAQ. The CDR3 DNA is TGTGCCAGCAGCTTAGAACCCGAGACCCAGTACTTC. It encodes CASSLEPETQYF. The variable domain in full, completed from reference TRBV7-8 and TRBJ2-5, reads GAGVSQSPRYKVAKRGQDVALRCDPISGHVSLFWYQQALGQGPEFLTYFQNEAQLDKSGLPSDRFFAERPEGSVSTLKIQRTQQEDSAVYLCASSLEPETQYFGPGTRLLVL.

The CDR3 DNA is TGCACCAGCAGCCAAGATGTCGGGTTTGTCGGAAAACTGTTTTTT. It yields the protein CTSSQDVGFVGKLFF. This chain uses TRBV1 with TRBJ1-4. TRBV1 is described as a pseudogene. The CDR3 length is 15 residues.